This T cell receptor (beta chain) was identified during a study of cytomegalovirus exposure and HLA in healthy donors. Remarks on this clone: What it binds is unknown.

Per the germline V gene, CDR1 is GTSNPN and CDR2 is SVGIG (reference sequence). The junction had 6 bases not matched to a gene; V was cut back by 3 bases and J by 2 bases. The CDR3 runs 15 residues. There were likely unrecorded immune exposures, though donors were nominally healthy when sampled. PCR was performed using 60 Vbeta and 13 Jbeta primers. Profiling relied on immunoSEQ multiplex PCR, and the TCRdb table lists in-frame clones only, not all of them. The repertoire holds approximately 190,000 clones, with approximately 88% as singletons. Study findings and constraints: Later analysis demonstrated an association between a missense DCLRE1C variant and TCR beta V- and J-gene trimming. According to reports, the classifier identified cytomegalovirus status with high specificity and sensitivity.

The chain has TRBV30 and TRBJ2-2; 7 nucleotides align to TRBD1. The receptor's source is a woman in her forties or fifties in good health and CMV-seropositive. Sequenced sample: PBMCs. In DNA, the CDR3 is TGTGCCTGGAGCGCCGGGACAGCAAACACCGGGGAGCTGTTTTTT. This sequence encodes CAWSAGTANTGELFF.